The clone carrying this T cell receptor (beta chain) was recorded a few times. The target antigen is unknown. In TCRdb, the 5' RACE reads were re-called with MiXCR into one record per CDR3 protein. The data show around 410,000 distinct CDR3 sequences, with more than 20% seen just once and roughly 13% held by the top ten. This sample stems from a study of T-cell memory formation after mild COVID-19. The overall study: TCR clusters largely stayed donor specific.

V lost 8 bases and J 4 bases, leaving 21 bases between the germline ends. Germline V gives CDR1 MDHEN, CDR2 SYDVKM. The CDR3 length is 16 residues. Study-wide results and limits: Clones contracting over day 15 to 85 were CD4/CD8 balanced, with later expanders leaning CD4+.

This clonotype was sampled from an adult woman who had mild COVID-19 (a few samples of this study predate the infection). Cell type and time point are not known. The sequencing sample was made of PBMCs or a T cell subset sorted from them (not recorded which). V and J are TRBV28 and TRBJ2-1; possible D gene TRBD1, 6 bases. The CDR3 here is CASQGTAGTSYNEQFF. DNA for the CDR3: TGTGCCAGCCAGGGGACGGCAGGGACCTCTTACAATGAGCAGTTCTTC.